These 19 T cell receptor beta chains originate from one sample sequenced in a study of regulatory T cells in long-lasting Graves disease listed by TCRdb under 2021. Library construction relied on multiplex PCR. The sample was run on an Illumina HiSeq 4000. To build TCR beta libraries, CDR3 regions were amplified by Arm-PCR using iRepertoire HTBI primers. TCRdb reworked the public reads: Q25 trimming with fastp, MiXCR clone assembly, productive beta chains retained. Identical CDR3 protein sequences are pooled into one entry, listed with their most common genes and DNA. The sample table lists hundreds of thousands of distinct CDR3 sequences, roughly 18% of them with a count of one. In total, the top ten clones hold around 37% of the sample. The time point tag for this specimen amounts to: newly diagnosed GD, antithyroid drugs for less than 3 months. For both TCR sequencing and RNA sequencing, RNA was extracted from PBMCs using TRIzol.

This specimen consisted of peripheral blood mononuclear cells (PBMCs), obtained at new diagnosis, from a patient treated with antithyroid drugs. The source is a female donor with Graves disease.

There are many counts of this clonotype. The chain has TRBV12-3 or TRBV12-4 and TRBJ2-3, with TRBD2 matching 9 bases. The CDR3 totals 18 residues. After removal of 4 bases from V and 0 bases from J, the junction contained 11 bases not matched to a gene. The CDR3 spells CASSSPRGLADSTDTQYF. The CDR3 DNA reads TGTGCCAGCAGTTCCCCACGGGGACTAGCTGACAGCACAGATACGCAGTATTTT.

This clonotype was counted ten times or more. The genes are TRBV7-3 and TRBJ2-5; TRBD2 matches 11 bases. Germline V gene data show CDR1 as SGHTA and CDR2 as FQGTGA. The V and J ends lost 0 bases and 3 bases, in that order; junction bases with no gene match: 6. This CDR3 region has 17 residues. The CDR3 region is CASSLTRVGLAEETQYF. CDR3 DNA sequence: TGTGCCAGCAGCTTAACTAGAGTGGGACTAGCGGAAGAGACCCAGTACTTC.

The rearrangement joins TRBV12-3 or TRBV12-4 to TRBJ2-1; no clear D. CDR3 length equals 14 residues. The V and J ends lost 6 bases and 0 bases respectively, with 9 bases between them. In DNA, the CDR3 is TGTGCCAGCAGCGACCGGAGCTCCTACAATGAGCAGTTCTTC. Amino acids: CASSDRSSYNEQFF.

This rearrangement joins TRBV11-2 to TRBJ1-3; 7 positions agree with TRBD1. The germline V gene has CDR1 SGHAT and CDR2 FQNNGV. V lost 4 bases and J lost 0; bases outside the gene matches: 6. The CDR3 runs 16 residues. This CDR3 reads CASSYLTGDSGNTIYF. The CDR3 region has the DNA TGTGCCAGCAGCTACCTTACAGGGGACTCTGGAAACACCATATATTTT.

This clonotype was observed many times. The chain employs TRBV2 and TRBJ2-2, with D possibly matching TRBD1 (5 bases). The germline gives CDR1 SNHLY, CDR2 FYNNEI. This CDR3 contains 12 residues. The CDR3 sequence is CAGRDETGELFF. The CDR3 bases are TGTGCGGGGCGAGATGAGACCGGGGAGCTGTTTTTT.

The chain recombines TRBV6-5 with TRBJ2-3; tentatively, D is TRBD1 or TRBD2 (5 bases each). Germline-derived CDR1 and CDR2 are MNHEY and SVGAGI. The length of the CDR3 is 15 residues. The V gene lost 2 bases and the J gene lost 2 bases, with 11 bases spanning the gap. The CDR3 spells CASSYRDGYTDTQYF. The CDR3 DNA is TGTGCCAGCAGTTACCGGGACGGCTACACAGATACGCAGTATTTT.

As regards this clonotype: Possible read error: a much larger clone is one base away. The genes are TRBV12-3 or TRBV12-4 and TRBJ1-5; tentative D call: TRBD1 (5 bases). The CDR3 covers 18 residues. V dropped 1 base and J dropped 3 bases, with 19 bases sitting between them. CDR3 sequence reads: CASSLGIGGNFNNQPQHF. The DNA for the CDR3 is TGTGCCAGCAGTTTAGGGATCGGGGGGAACTTCAACAATCAGCCCCAGCATTTT.

The rearrangement uses TRBV5-1 and TRBJ2-4; D gene ambiguous. Germline V lookup: CDR1 SGHRS, CDR2 YFSETQ. CDR3 length: 14 residues. Trimming took off 1 base at V and 5 bases at J, with 10 bases between the two ends. CDR3: CASSLQPSENIQYF. The DNA for the CDR3 is TGCGCCAGCAGCTTGCAGCCATCTGAAAACATTCAGTACTTC. The variable domain in full, completed from reference TRBV5-1 and TRBJ2-4, reads KAGVTQTPRYLIKTRGQQVTLSCSPISGHRSVSWYQQTPGQGLQFLFEYFSETQRNKGNFPGRFSGRQFSNSRSEMNVSTLELGDSALYLCASSLQPSENIQYFGAGTRLSVL.

This clonotype was observed many times. The chain has TRBV28 and TRBJ2-3, with TRBD1 as a possible D gene (5 bases). Trimming removed 8 bases at V and 2 bases at J, with 11 bases between. Germline V gives CDR1 MDHEN, CDR2 SYDVKM. This CDR3 has 13 residues. CDR3 DNA sequence: TGTGCCAGCGTGAGCAGGGTCACAGATACGCAGTATTTT. Translated: CASVSRVTDTQYF. Supplemented by reference TRBV28 and TRBJ2-3, the full variable domain reads DVKVTQSSRYLVKRTGEKVFLECVQDMDHENMFWYRQDPGLGLRLIYFSYDVKMKEKGDIPEGYSVSREKKERFSLILESASTNQTSMYLCASVSRVTDTQYFGPGTRLTVL.

Written as DNA, the CDR3 is TGTGCCAGCAGTGACGATTCGACAGGGCGAGGAGGGGGCACTGAAGCTTTCTTT. As protein: CASSDDSTGRGGGTEAFF. The chain recombines TRBV2 with TRBJ1-1, with 7 bases identical to TRBD1. CDR3 length equals 18 residues. Per germline, CDR1 SNHLY and CDR2 FYNNEI. J lost 4 bases, V lost 3 bases, and 17 bases had no gene match.

The V gene is TRBV29-1, the J gene TRBJ1-1; the D gene is possibly TRBD1 (5 bases). With 7 bases removed from V and 6 bases from J, the gap between germline ends came to 18 bases. The CDR3 length is 13 residues. Germline values: CDR1 SQVTM, CDR2 ANQGSEA. The CDR3 nucleotides are TGCAGCGCTGCATTGAGGTTGGGGGCTGAAGCTTTCTTT. This sequence encodes CSAALRLGAEAFF.

This clonotype was counted ten times or more. The chain carries TRBV11-2 and TRBJ2-5; TRBD1 aligns across 7 bases. Germline V gene sequence: CDR1 SGHAT, CDR2 FQNNGV. CDR3 length equals 15 residues. V shed 1 base and J 2 bases; nucleotides not matched to a gene: 4. Here the CDR3 reads CASSLVGGQQETQYF. The CDR3 nucleotides read TGTGCCAGCAGCTTAGTAGGGGGACAGCAAGAGACCCAGTACTTC. The full variable domain, completed using reference TRBV11-2 and TRBJ2-5, is EAGVAQSPRYKIIEKRQSVAFWCNPISGHATLYWYQQILGQGPKLLIQFQNNGVVDDSQLPKDRFSAERLKGVDSTLKIQPAKLEDSAVYLCASSLVGGQQETQYFGPGTRLLVL.

This clonotype was counted at least ten times. The V and J genes are TRBV20-1 and TRBJ2-2; a possible D gene is TRBD2 (6 bases). Germline-derived CDR1 and CDR2 are DFQATT and SNEGSKA (reference sequence). This CDR3 region has 15 residues. V lost 4 bases to trimming and J lost 2 bases, with 14 bases between them. For the CDR3, the DNA is TGCAGTGCTATCCATGGGGCGGGAAACACCGGGGAGCTGTTTTTT. Residues: CSAIHGAGNTGELFF.

At least ten counts were recorded for this clonotype. The chain couples TRBV27 to TRBJ2-7; possible D gene TRBD1, 6 bases. Per germline, CDR1 MNHEY and CDR2 SMNVEV (reference sequence). This CDR3 spans 15 amino acids. V was clipped by 2 bases and J by 5 bases, with 16 bases between them. CDR3 DNA: TGTGCCAGCAGTTTAATCCCGGGACAATGGGACGAGCAGTACTTC. This codes for CASSLIPGQWDEQYF.

This clonotype was picked up many times. The rearrangement joins TRBV25-1 to TRBJ2-3; 8 positions match TRBD2. Germline V gives CDR1 MGHDK, CDR2 SYGVNS. The CDR3 is 16 amino acids. V lost 2 bases, J lost 5 bases, and 9 bases stayed unmatched. This CDR3 reads CASSEGLAGRGDTQYF. CDR3 in DNA: TGTGCCAGCAGTGAAGGGTTAGCGGGGCGGGGAGATACGCAGTATTTT.

This clonotype was picked up many times. This sequence joins TRBV28 and TRBJ2-7, with D tentatively TRBD1 or TRBD2 (5 bases each). The ends were cut back, 4 bases at V and 3 bases at J, with 10 bases in the middle. CDR1 is MDHEN and CDR2 is SYDVKM in the germline V gene. The CDR3 loop spans 13 amino acids. CDR3 bases: TGTGCCAGCAGTTGGGGGAAACGCTACGAGCAGTACTTC. This gives the protein CASSWGKRYEQYF.

The rearrangement links TRBV25-1 to TRBJ2-3; D is possibly TRBD1 (5 bases). The DNA end lines up better with TRBJ1-5; the J call may be wrong. The germline gives CDR1 MGHDK, CDR2 SYGVNS. This CDR3 has 13 residues. CDR3 DNA sequence: TGTGCCACCTCCCGGGGGAACCTAGATACGCAGCATTTT. Translating gives CATSRGNLDTQHF.

Ten or more counts support this clonotype. The rearrangement uses TRBV30 and TRBJ1-1, with D possibly being TRBD1 (6 bases). CDR3 length: 13 amino acids. Per germline, CDR1 GTSNPN and CDR2 SVGIG (reference sequence). V was cut by 5 bases and J by 5 bases, with 15 bases left in between. The CDR3 bases are TGTGCCTGGGAACAGGGTAGTAGGACTGAAGCTTTCTTT. It translates to CAWEQGSRTEAFF.

This clonotype has ten or more counts. The chain employs TRBV5-1 and TRBJ1-1; possibly TRBD1 for D (5 bases). CDR1 is SGHRS and CDR2 is YFSETQ in the germline V gene. This CDR3 is 14 amino acids long. The V end was cut by 1 base, the J end by 5 bases, with 12 bases between. CDR3 nucleotides: TGCGCCAGCAGCTTGCGGGGCGATAGGACTGAAGCTTTCTTT. Amino acids: CASSLRGDRTEAFF. Together with reference TRBV5-1 and TRBJ1-1, the CDR3 gives the full variable domain: KAGVTQTPRYLIKTRGQQVTLSCSPISGHRSVSWYQQTPGQGLQFLFEYFSETQRNKGNFPGRFSGRQFSNSRSEMNVSTLELGDSALYLCASSLRGDRTEAFFGQGTRLTVV.